The entry below describes one TCR beta chain. The antigen is not known. The data are from a study of response to subunit inactivated influenza vaccine. Study observations and caveats: The authors offered the suggestion that each seasonal influenza vaccination recruits few new T cells.

In TCRdb, the RT-PCR reads were re-called with MiXCR into one record per CDR3 protein. Of 600,000 to 850,000 distinct CDR3 sequences in the sample, 14% were seen once. V lost 3 bases and J lost 5, with 16 bases in between. This CDR3 is 15 amino acids long. Sample: PBMCs from blood, taken around two weeks before vaccination. The chain carries TRBV12-3 or TRBV12-4 and TRBJ2-5; D perhaps matches TRBD1 (6 bases). This receptor was identified in a man in his fifties or sixties who received an inactivated influenza vaccine. CDR3 amino acids: CASSLGAHQRETQYF. CDR3 nucleotides: TGTGCCAGCAGTTTGGGGGCCCATCAACGGGAGACCCAGTACTTC.